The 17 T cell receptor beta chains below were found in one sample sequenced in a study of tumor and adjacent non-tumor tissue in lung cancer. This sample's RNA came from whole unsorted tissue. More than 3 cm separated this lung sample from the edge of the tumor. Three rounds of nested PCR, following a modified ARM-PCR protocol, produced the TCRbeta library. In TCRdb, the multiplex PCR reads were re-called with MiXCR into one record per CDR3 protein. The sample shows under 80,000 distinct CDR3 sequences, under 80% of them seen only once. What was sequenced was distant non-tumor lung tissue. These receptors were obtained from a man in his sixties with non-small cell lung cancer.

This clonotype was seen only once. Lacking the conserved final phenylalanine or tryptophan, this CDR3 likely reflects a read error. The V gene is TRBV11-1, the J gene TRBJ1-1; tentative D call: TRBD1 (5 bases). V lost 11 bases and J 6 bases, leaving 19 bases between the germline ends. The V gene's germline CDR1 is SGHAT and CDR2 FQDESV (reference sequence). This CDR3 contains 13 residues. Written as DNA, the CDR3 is TGTGCCTGCACCTTAGCGCCGGGGGCTGAAGCTTTCTCT. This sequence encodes CACTLAPGAEAFS.

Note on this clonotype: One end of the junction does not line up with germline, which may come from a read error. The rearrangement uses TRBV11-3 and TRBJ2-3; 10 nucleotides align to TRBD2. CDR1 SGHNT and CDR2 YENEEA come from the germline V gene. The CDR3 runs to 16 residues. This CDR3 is CARSLGLADSTDRQYF. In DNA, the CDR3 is TGTGCCAGGAGTCTTGGACTAGCGGATAGCACAGATAGGCAGTATTTT.

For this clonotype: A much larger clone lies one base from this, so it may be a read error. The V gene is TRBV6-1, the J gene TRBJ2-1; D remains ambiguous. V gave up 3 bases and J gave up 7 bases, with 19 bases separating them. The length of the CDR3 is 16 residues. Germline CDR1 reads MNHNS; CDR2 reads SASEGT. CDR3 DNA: TGTGCCAGCAGTGACCCGCTCGAGACAAGGGTAAATGAGCAGTTCTTC. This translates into CASSDPLETRVNEQFF.

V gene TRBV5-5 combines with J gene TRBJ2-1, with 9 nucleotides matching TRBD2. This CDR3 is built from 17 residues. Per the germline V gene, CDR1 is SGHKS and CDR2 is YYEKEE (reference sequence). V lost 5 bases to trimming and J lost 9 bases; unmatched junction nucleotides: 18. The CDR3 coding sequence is TGTGCCAGCAGTTTGTCCCCGGGGACTAGCCGGAGAGGTGAGCAGTTCTTC. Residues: CASSLSPGTSRRGEQFF.

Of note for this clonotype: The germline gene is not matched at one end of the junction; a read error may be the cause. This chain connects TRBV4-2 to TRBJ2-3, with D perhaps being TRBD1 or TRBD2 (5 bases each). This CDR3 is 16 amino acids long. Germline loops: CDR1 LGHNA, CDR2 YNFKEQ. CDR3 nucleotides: TGTGCTAGCAACCAAGATCTTGGGGGAGAGGCAGATACGCAGTATTTT. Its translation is CASNQDLGGEADTQYF.

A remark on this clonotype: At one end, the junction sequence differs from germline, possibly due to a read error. Here the CDR3 reads CASSETGGAGELFF. Written as DNA, the CDR3 is TGCGCCAGTAGTGAGACGGGAGGAGCCGGGGAGCTGTTTTTT. This chain connects TRBV10-1 to TRBJ2-2; 7 bases are shared with TRBD2. The CDR3 extends over 14 amino acids. From germline, CDR1 is WNHNN and CDR2 SYGVQD (reference sequence).

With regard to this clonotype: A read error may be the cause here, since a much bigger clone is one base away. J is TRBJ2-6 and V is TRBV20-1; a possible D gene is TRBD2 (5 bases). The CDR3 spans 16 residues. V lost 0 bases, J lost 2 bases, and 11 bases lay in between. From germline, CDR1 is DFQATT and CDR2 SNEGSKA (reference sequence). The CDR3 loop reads CSARDRGSTGANVLTF. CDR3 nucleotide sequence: TGCAGTGCTAGAGATCGAGGGAGCACTGGGGCCAACGTCCTGACTTTC.

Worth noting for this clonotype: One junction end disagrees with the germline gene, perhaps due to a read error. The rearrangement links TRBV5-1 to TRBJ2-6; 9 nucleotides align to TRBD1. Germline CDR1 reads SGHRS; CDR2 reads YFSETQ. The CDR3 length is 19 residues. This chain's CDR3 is CASSSTRQGVAWGDNALTF. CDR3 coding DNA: TGCGCCAGCAGCTCTACTAGACAGGGGGTTGCGTGGGGGGACAACGCCCTGACTTTC. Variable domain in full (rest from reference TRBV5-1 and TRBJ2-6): KAGVTQTPRYLIKTRGQQVTLSCSPISGHRSVSWYQQTPGQGLQFLFEYFSETQRNKGNFPGRFSGRQFSNSRSEMNVSTLELGDSALYLCASSSTRQGVAWGDNALTFGAGSRLTVL.

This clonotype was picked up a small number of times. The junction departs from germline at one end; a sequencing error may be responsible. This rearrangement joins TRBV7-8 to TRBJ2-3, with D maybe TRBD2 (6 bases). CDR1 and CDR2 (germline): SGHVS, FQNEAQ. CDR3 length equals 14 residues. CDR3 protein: CASSLGTSTDMQYF. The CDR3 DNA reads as TGTGCTAGCAGCTTAGGAACTAGCACTGATATGCAGTATTTT.

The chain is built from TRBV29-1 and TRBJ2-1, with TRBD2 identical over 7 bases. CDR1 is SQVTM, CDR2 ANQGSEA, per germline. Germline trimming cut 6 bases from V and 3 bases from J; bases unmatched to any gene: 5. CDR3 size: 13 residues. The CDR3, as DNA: TGCAGCGTGGGACTAACTGGCTACAATGAGCAGTTCTTC. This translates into CSVGLTGYNEQFF.

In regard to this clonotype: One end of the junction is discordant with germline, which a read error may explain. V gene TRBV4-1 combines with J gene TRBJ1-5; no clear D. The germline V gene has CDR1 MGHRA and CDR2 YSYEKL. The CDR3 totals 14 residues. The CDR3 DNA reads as TGCGCCAGCAGCCAAGCTCTGGGCAATCAGTCCCAGCATTTT. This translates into CASSQALGNQSQHF.

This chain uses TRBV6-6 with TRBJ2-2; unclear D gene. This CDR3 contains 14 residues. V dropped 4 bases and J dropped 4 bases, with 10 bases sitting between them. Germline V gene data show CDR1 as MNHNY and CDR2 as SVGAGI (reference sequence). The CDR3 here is CASSSIWGTGELFF. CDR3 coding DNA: TGTGCCAGCAGTTCCATCTGGGGCACCGGGGAGCTGTTTTTT.

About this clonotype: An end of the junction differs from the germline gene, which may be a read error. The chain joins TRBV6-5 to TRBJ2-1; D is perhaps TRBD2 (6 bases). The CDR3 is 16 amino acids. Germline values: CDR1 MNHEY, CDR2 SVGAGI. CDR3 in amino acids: CDSILRAGGWYNEQFF. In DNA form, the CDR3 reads TGTGACAGCATTTTAAGGGCAGGAGGGTGGTACAATGAGCAGTTCTTC.

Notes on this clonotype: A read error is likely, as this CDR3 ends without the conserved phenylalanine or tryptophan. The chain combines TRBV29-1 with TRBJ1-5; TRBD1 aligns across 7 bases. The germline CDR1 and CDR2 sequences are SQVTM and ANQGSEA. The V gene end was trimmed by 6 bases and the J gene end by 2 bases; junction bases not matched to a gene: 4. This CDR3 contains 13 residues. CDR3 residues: CSVGQRGNQPQHL. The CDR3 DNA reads TGCAGCGTGGGACAGAGGGGCAATCAGCCCCAGCATCTC.

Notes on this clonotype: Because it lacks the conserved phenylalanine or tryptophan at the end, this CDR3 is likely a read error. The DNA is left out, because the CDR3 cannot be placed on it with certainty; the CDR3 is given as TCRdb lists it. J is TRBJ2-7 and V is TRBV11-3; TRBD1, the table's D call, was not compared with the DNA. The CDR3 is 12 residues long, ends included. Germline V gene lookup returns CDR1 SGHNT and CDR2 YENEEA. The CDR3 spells CASSWAGDEQYL.

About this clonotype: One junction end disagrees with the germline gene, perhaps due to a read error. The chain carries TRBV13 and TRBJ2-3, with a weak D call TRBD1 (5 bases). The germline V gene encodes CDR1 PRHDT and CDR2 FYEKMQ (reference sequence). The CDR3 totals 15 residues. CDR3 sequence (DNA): TGTGCCGGCAGTTTAGAGAGACAGAACACAGATACGCAGTTTTTT. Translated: CAGSLERQNTDTQFF.

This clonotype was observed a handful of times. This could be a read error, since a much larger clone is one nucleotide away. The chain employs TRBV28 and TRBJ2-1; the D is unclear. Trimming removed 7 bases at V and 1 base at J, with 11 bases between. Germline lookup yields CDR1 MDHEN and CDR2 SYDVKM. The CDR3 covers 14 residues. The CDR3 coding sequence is TGTGCCAGCACTGCGATCGAATCCTACAATGAGCAGTTCTTC. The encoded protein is CASTAIESYNEQFF. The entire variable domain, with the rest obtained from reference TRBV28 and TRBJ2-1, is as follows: DVKVTQSSRYLVKRTGEKVFLECVQDMDHENMFWYRQDPGLGLRLIYFSYDVKMKEKGDIPEGYSVSREKKERFSLILESASTNQTSMYLCASTAIESYNEQFFGPGTRLTVL.